These 16 T cell receptor beta chains originate from one sample sequenced in a study of T cells in Graves' hyperthyroidism and ophthalmopathy. Authors of the study amplified TCR beta CDR3 regions from RNA transcripts. Researchers ran a first-round RT-PCR on the TCR CDR3 using the HTBI primer set. TCRdb reprocessed the multiplex PCR reads with MiXCR, giving one entry per CDR3 protein. The sample includes more than 550,000 distinct CDR3 sequences, roughly a sixth of them seen just once. Sequencing used blood. These receptors all come from a man in his fifties with Graves' hyperthyroidism.

The chain is built from TRBV14 and TRBJ2-7, with 7 bases identical to TRBD2. CDR1 and CDR2 (germline): SGHDN, FVKESK. The CDR3 runs to 15 residues. V trimming: 4 bases; J trimming: 3 bases; junction bases outside the gene matches: 9. CDR3 sequence reads: CASSPSGVTFYEQYF. The CDR3 DNA sequence: TGTGCCAGCAGCCCTAGCGGAGTAACCTTCTACGAGCAGTACTTC.

This clonotype was counted only a few times. In DNA form, the CDR3 reads TGTGCCAGCAGTTCGGGGGGAGCACATCGGGAGGAGCAGTTCTTC. This translates into CASSSGGAHREEQFF. The genes are TRBV28 and TRBJ2-1; 7 nucleotides match TRBD2. The CDR3 has 15 amino acids. Per the germline V gene, CDR1 is MDHEN and CDR2 is SYDVKM. With 4 bases clipped from V and 10 bases from J, the junction kept 13 bases outside the gene matches.

There are many counts of this clonotype. The CDR3 DNA sequence: TGTGCCAGCAGCCAACCGGGACAGGGCACCGGGGAGCTGTTTTTT. It specifies CASSQPGQGTGELFF. J is TRBJ2-2 and V is TRBV3-1; TRBD1 aligns across 9 bases. Germline CDR1 reads LGHDT; CDR2 reads YNNKEL (reference sequence). V shed 2 bases and J 4 bases; nucleotides not matched to a gene: 2. This CDR3 has 15 residues.

A few counts support this clonotype. This sequence joins TRBV14 and TRBJ1-2; D is ambiguous. The V and J ends lost 3 bases and 5 bases respectively, with 7 bases between them. CDR3 size: 12 residues. Germline V gives CDR1 SGHDN, CDR2 FVKESK. CDR3: CASSQDGYGYTF. In DNA form, the CDR3 reads TGTGCCAGCAGCCAGGACGGATATGGCTACACCTTC.

V gene TRBV24-1 combines with J gene TRBJ2-1; TRBD2 matches at 13 bases. Trimming cost V 4 bases and J 3 bases; bases outside gene matches: 11. This CDR3 is 19 amino acids long. Germline CDR1 and CDR2: KGHDR and SFDVKD. The CDR3 DNA reads as TGTGCCACCAGTGAAACTGGACTAGCGGGAGTAGTCATCTACAATGAGCAGTTCTTC. This sequence encodes CATSETGLAGVVIYNEQFF.

The sample holds a few counts of this clonotype. The chain is built from TRBV14 and TRBJ2-2, with D possibly being TRBD1 (5 bases). This CDR3 contains 16 residues. Trimming shortened V by 5 bases and J by 4 bases, and 17 bases separated the two germline ends. CDR1 SGHDN and CDR2 FVKESK come from the germline V gene. This chain's CDR3 is CASSFGARARTGELFF. CDR3 nucleotides: TGTGCCAGCAGCTTCGGAGCCAGGGCACGCACCGGGGAGCTGTTTTTT.

A single count supports this clonotype. This rearrangement joins TRBV19 to TRBJ1-1; 9 bases are a match to TRBD1. Germline V gene sequence: CDR1 LNHDA, CDR2 SQIVND (reference sequence). After removal of 6 bases from V and 11 bases from J, the junction contained 7 bases not matched to a gene. The CDR3 extends over 12 amino acids. This chain's CDR3 is CASRTGGAGAFF. In DNA, the CDR3 is TGTGCCAGTAGAACAGGGGGCGCGGGGGCTTTCTTT.

This clonotype has just a few counts. V gene TRBV19 combines with J gene TRBJ2-1; D is unresolved. Trimming cost V 3 bases and J 0 bases, with 15 bases left between them. The CDR3 spans 17 residues. Germline V gives CDR1 LNHDA, CDR2 SQIVND (reference sequence). CDR3 in DNA: TGTGCCAGTAGTATCCTTCCGTCGTACAGCTCCTACAATGAGCAGTTCTTC. Protein product: CASSILPSYSSYNEQFF.

The chain links TRBV15 to TRBJ2-7; D is uncertain. CDR3 length: 11 residues. From germline, CDR1 is LNHNV and CDR2 YYDKDF (reference sequence). With 8 bases removed from V and 0 bases from J, the gap between germline ends came to 5 bases. CDR3 in DNA: TGTGCCACCGGGAACTCCTACGAGCAGTACTTC. Its translation is CATGNSYEQYF.

This clonotype was seen a handful of times. The rearrangement joins TRBV6-5 to TRBJ2-7; 10 bases match TRBD1. CDR1 MNHEY and CDR2 SVGAGI come from the germline V gene. The length of the CDR3 is 18 residues. The V segment lost 0 bases and the J segment 1 base; nucleotides outside the gene matches: 9. The CDR3 DNA follows: TGTGCCAGCAGTTACTCTTCGACAGGGGGCCTTGGTTCCTACGAGCAGTACTTC. Translating gives CASSYSSTGGLGSYEQYF.

The rearrangement joins TRBV20-1 to TRBJ1-6; D gene ambiguous. Germline V gives CDR1 DFQATT, CDR2 SNEGSKA (reference sequence). This CDR3 is 15 amino acids long. Trimming left V 6 bases short and J 0 bases short, with 12 bases between. CDR3 region: CSAFRRSSYNSPLHF. The CDR3 nucleotides read TGCAGTGCGTTTCGTCGGAGCTCCTATAATTCACCCCTCCACTTT.

This clonotype has more than one count but fewer than ten. The chain employs TRBV14 and TRBJ2-7, with 10 bases matching TRBD1. This CDR3 comprises 16 residues. The trim removed 3 bases at V and 3 bases at J, leaving 8 bases unmatched. The germline V gene has CDR1 SGHDN and CDR2 FVKESK. This CDR3 is CASSHRTGGVSYEQYF. CDR3 DNA sequence: TGTGCCAGCAGCCACAGGACAGGGGGTGTAAGCTACGAGCAGTACTTC.

This clonotype was found many times. V usage is TRBV28 and J usage is TRBJ1-6; D gene unclear. Germline CDR1 reads MDHEN; CDR2 reads SYDVKM. The CDR3 consists of 13 residues. V lost 3 bases and J lost 7, with 7 bases in between. The CDR3 loop is CASSFRGNSPLHF. The CDR3 coding sequence is TGTGCCAGCAGTTTCCGGGGAAATTCACCCCTCCACTTT.

This clonotype has more than one count but fewer than ten. The CDR3 spells CASSEGEGLYGYTF. The CDR3, as DNA: TGTGCCAGCAGTGAAGGTGAGGGCCTCTATGGCTACACCTTC. J is TRBJ1-2 and V is TRBV6-1; D gene ambiguous. The CDR3 loop spans 14 amino acids. CDR1 and CDR2 (germline): MNHNS, SASEGT. The V gene lost 1 base and the J gene lost 4 bases, with 10 bases spanning the gap.

This clonotype was counted at least ten times. This chain uses TRBV2 with TRBJ2-1, with 8 bases aligning to TRBD2. Looked up from germline, CDR1 is SNHLY and CDR2 is FYNNEI. V lost 3 bases and J lost 3; bases outside the gene matches: 4. This CDR3 comprises 15 residues. The CDR3 DNA reads TGTGCCAGCAGTGAGGAGAGCGGGAGCTACAATGAGCAGTTCTTC. This codes for CASSEESGSYNEQFF.

This clonotype was detected a few times. A much larger clonotype is one base distant, so this may be a read error. The CDR3 region has the DNA TGTGCCAGCAGTTTAGGGGCGGGGGAGGCCACTGAAGCTTTCTTT. Translated, it gives CASSLGAGEATEAFF. The J gene is TRBJ1-1, the V gene TRBV5-5; a possible D gene is TRBD1 (5 bases). V was trimmed by 5 bases and J by 4 bases, leaving 18 bases between them. The germline V gene encodes CDR1 SGHKS and CDR2 YYEKEE (reference sequence). The CDR3 is 15 residues long.